The 27 T cell receptor beta chains reported below all come from one sample, sequenced in a study of post-analysis software for immune sequencing data. The library was made from cDNA and included unique molecular identifiers. TCRdb analysed the PCR reads with MiXCR anew, one entry per CDR3 protein. Among 500,000 to 600,000 distinct CDR3 sequences listed, roughly 45% were seen once. Whole-study results and caveats: With TRBV5-6, TRBV5-1 and TRBV20-1 included, about 5 TRBV segments were more frequent in patients than in controls.

No antigen is known for these receptors. Source material: blood. These receptors were collected from a girl aged 5-17 years with multiple sclerosis.

The sample holds one count of this clonotype. The rearrangement joins TRBV12-3 or TRBV12-4 to TRBJ2-3; TRBD2 matches 9 bases. This CDR3 is built from 14 residues. The V gene end was trimmed by 7 bases and the J gene end by 6 bases; junction bases not matched to a gene: 8. The chain's CDR3 is CASILAGKTDTQYF. CDR3 bases: TGTGCCAGCATTCTAGCGGGAAAAACTGATACGCAGTATTTT.

The chain uses TRBV29-1 and TRBJ2-1; D possibly uses TRBD1 or TRBD2 (5 bases each). The CDR3 has 13 residues. V was pared by 5 bases and J by 6 bases, with 14 bases between. CDR1 is SQVTM and CDR2 is ANQGSEA in the germline V gene. As DNA, the CDR3 is TGCAGCGTTCAAATGGGGACCAGCAATGAGCAGTTCTTC. Protein sequence: CSVQMGTSNEQFF.

This clonotype was counted between two and nine times. This sequence joins TRBV20-1 and TRBJ2-4; D gene uncertain. V lost 7 bases and J lost 6, with 16 bases in between. The CDR3 runs to 13 residues. Germline lookup yields CDR1 DFQATT and CDR2 SNEGSKA (reference sequence). As DNA, the CDR3 is TGCAGTGTGGTAGACGACACGATAAACATTCAGTACTTC. Translated, it gives CSVVDDTINIQYF.

V usage is TRBV11-2 and J usage is TRBJ2-1, with a tentative D call TRBD2 (6 bases). The germline V gene has CDR1 SGHAT and CDR2 FQNNGV. This CDR3 is built from 17 residues. V was pared by 1 base and J by 8 bases, with 21 bases between. CDR3 bases: TGTGCCAGCAGCTTAGGGCGGAGACTAGGAGGTAGGGATGAGCAGTTCTTC. It yields the protein CASSLGRRLGGRDEQFF.

The rearrangement uses TRBV10-1 and TRBJ2-1; 7 bases are a match to TRBD1. The CDR3 length is 13 residues. V lost 3 bases and J lost 12; bases outside the gene matches: 8. Germline values: CDR1 WNHNN, CDR2 SYGVQD (reference sequence). CDR3 bases: TGCGCCAGCAGTGATAGGGACAGAGGTGGGCAGTTCTTC. This translates into CASSDRDRGGQFF.

As to this clonotype: One junction end does not reproduce the germline sequence, and a read error may be involved. The chain is built from TRBV6-5 and TRBJ2-3, with D maybe TRBD1 (6 bases). Germline values: CDR1 MNHEY, CDR2 SVGAGI. The CDR3 runs 14 residues. The DNA of the CDR3 is TGTGCTAGCAGTAGGGGGTTGGGGACAGATACGCAGTATTTT. As protein: CASSRGLGTDTQYF.

There are a few counts of this clonotype. J is TRBJ1-6 and V is TRBV12-3 or TRBV12-4; D is uncertain. The CDR3 has 11 amino acids. With 9 bases removed from V and 8 bases from J, the gap between germline ends came to 8 bases. CDR3 in DNA: TGTGCCAGTAAAGCCGATTCACCCCTCCACTTT. Its protein product is CASKADSPLHF.

The J gene is TRBJ2-1, the V gene TRBV2; 8 bases agree with TRBD1. Germline CDR1 SNHLY, CDR2 FYNNEI. Trimming cost V 6 bases and J 9 bases; bases outside gene matches: 4. The CDR3 is 12 amino acids. Written as DNA, the CDR3 is TGTGCCAGCAGGTTGACAGGGGCTGAGCAGTTCTTC. This translates into CASRLTGAEQFF.

Notes on this clonotype: The junction shows a germline mismatch at one end, possibly a read error. The chain combines TRBV10-3 with TRBJ1-5, with D hard to call. Germline V lookup: CDR1 ENHRY, CDR2 SYGVKD. The CDR3 is made up of 15 amino acids. CDR3 sequence: CVISEAGPSSQPQHF. DNA for the CDR3: TGTGTCATCAGTGAGGCAGGACCCAGTAGCCAGCCCCAGCATTTT.

In regard to this clonotype: One base away lies a much larger clone, so this may be a sequencing read error. The J gene is TRBJ2-5, the V gene TRBV7-6; perhaps D is TRBD1 or TRBD2 (5 bases each). The CDR3 runs 15 residues. Trimming removed 1 base at V and 4 bases at J, with 13 bases between. CDR1 SGHVS and CDR2 FNYEAQ come from the germline V gene. The CDR3 DNA is TGTGCCAGCAGCTTAGACGGGGCCCGGGGAGAGACCCAGTACTTC. This encodes CASSLDGARGETQYF.

In its sample, this clonotype was seen a few times. The chain joins TRBV24-1 to TRBJ2-6; 7 positions agree with TRBD2. The CDR3 sequence is 16 residues long. CDR1 KGHDR and CDR2 SFDVKD come from the germline V gene. Trimming cost V 10 bases and J 2 bases; bases outside gene matches: 10. CDR3 sequence: CATGCRGRAGANVLTF. CDR3 nucleotides: TGTGCCACGGGTTGCCGAGGGAGGGCTGGGGCCAACGTCCTGACTTTC.

The chain uses TRBV3-1 and TRBJ2-5, with a possible D match to TRBD1 (5 bases). V gave up 6 bases and J gave up 4 bases, with 18 bases separating them. CDR1 is LGHDT, CDR2 YNNKEL, per germline (reference sequence). The CDR3 covers 15 residues. CDR3 in DNA: TGTGCCAGCAGAAAAGAACAGGTTTGGGGAGAGACCCAGTACTTC. Translating gives CASRKEQVWGETQYF.

This clonotype was detected only a few times. The V call is TRBV7-6, the J call TRBJ1-2; TRBD1 aligns across 8 bases. Germline V gives CDR1 SGHVS, CDR2 FNYEAQ. The V segment lost 3 bases and the J segment 2 bases; nucleotides outside the gene matches: 2. This CDR3 has 14 amino acids. CDR3 amino acids: CASSFPGGNYGYTF. The CDR3 nucleotides read TGTGCCAGCAGCTTTCCAGGGGGCAACTATGGCTACACCTTC.

This clonotype was found many times. The chain recombines TRBV10-3 with TRBJ2-7; D possibly uses TRBD1 or TRBD2 (6 bases each). The germline V gene has CDR1 ENHRY and CDR2 SYGVKD. With 3 bases removed from V and 0 bases from J, the gap between germline ends came to 12 bases. CDR3 length: 15 residues. The CDR3 loop reads CAISESGEASYEQYF. DNA for the CDR3: TGTGCCATCAGTGAATCAGGGGAGGCCTCCTACGAGCAGTACTTC.

The gene calls are TRBV20-1 and TRBJ1-1, with D perhaps matching TRBD1 (6 bases). The V and J ends lost 3 bases and 5 bases respectively, with 16 bases between them. The CDR3 consists of 14 residues. Germline-derived CDR1 and CDR2 are DFQATT and SNEGSKA (reference sequence). The CDR3 DNA reads TGCAGTGCTAGCGGGGGGCACCCCGTGACTGAAGCTTTCTTT. This codes for CSASGGHPVTEAFF.

The V and J genes are TRBV3-1 and TRBJ1-4; no clear D gene. Trimming cost V 1 base and J 5 bases, with 17 bases left between them. The CDR3 consists of 17 residues. Germline CDR1 LGHDT, CDR2 YNNKEL (reference sequence). The CDR3 sequence: CASSQGAPRIRNEKLFF. The CDR3 DNA reads as TGTGCCAGCAGCCAAGGAGCCCCGAGGATTAGAAATGAAAAACTGTTTTTT.

The chain links TRBV12-3 or TRBV12-4 to TRBJ2-2, with 8 bases fitting TRBD1. With V trimmed by 9 bases and J by 8 bases, 11 bases remained unmatched. This CDR3 spans 14 amino acids. The CDR3: CASHGTGVPGELFF. The CDR3 coding sequence is TGTGCCAGTCACGGGACAGGCGTACCTGGGGAGCTGTTTTTT.

The chain recombines TRBV5-1 with TRBJ1-1; tentatively, D is TRBD1 (5 bases). Looked up from germline, CDR1 is SGHRS and CDR2 is YFSETQ. The V gene lost 3 bases and the J gene lost 0 bases, with 9 bases spanning the gap. The CDR3 loop spans 14 amino acids. The DNA for the CDR3 is TGCGCCAGCAGCTCGGGGGTTATGAACACTGAAGCTTTCTTT. Translating gives CASSSGVMNTEAFF. Together with reference TRBV5-1 and TRBJ1-1, the CDR3 gives the full variable domain: KAGVTQTPRYLIKTRGQQVTLSCSPISGHRSVSWYQQTPGQGLQFLFEYFSETQRNKGNFPGRFSGRQFSNSRSEMNVSTLELGDSALYLCASSSGVMNTEAFFGQGTRLTVV.

This chain joins TRBV2 and TRBJ2-5; TRBD1 agrees at 8 bases. The CDR3 has 14 amino acids. V dropped 4 bases and J dropped 5; count of bases not matched to a gene: 6. From germline, CDR1 is SNHLY and CDR2 FYNNEI. CDR3 bases: TGTGCCAGCAGTGGAGACAGGGGCCAGGAGACCCAGTACTTC. Its translation is CASSGDRGQETQYF.

The V and J genes are TRBV7-2 and TRBJ2-7; D unclear. CDR1 is SGHTA and CDR2 is FQGNSA in the germline V gene. The CDR3 sequence is 15 residues long. The germline V and J ends were trimmed by 0 bases and 0 bases, with 9 bases remaining between them. The CDR3 is CASSLASSFSYEQYF. CDR3 nucleotide sequence: TGTGCCAGCAGCTTAGCGTCCAGTTTCTCCTACGAGCAGTACTTC.

This CDR3 is CSAREGRTDTQYF. The CDR3 nucleotides are TGCAGTGCTAGGGAGGGGCGCACAGATACGCAGTATTTT. The chain is built from TRBV20-1 and TRBJ2-3; TRBD2 might be the D (6 bases). Trimming removed 3 bases at V and 1 base at J, with 8 bases between. The CDR3 covers 13 residues. Germline CDR1 and CDR2: DFQATT and SNEGSKA (reference sequence).

This chain connects TRBV29-1 to TRBJ2-1; TRBD2 agrees at 14 bases. CDR3 size: 15 residues. With 7 bases clipped from V and 0 bases from J, the junction kept 2 bases outside the gene matches. Germline-derived CDR1 and CDR2 are SQVTM and ANQGSEA. CDR3 residues: CSAGTSGSSYNEQFF. The CDR3, as DNA: TGCAGCGCTGGGACTAGCGGGAGCTCCTACAATGAGCAGTTCTTC.

V gene TRBV10-3 combines with J gene TRBJ1-1; no definite D call. The V gene's germline CDR1 is ENHRY and CDR2 SYGVKD. V shed 6 bases and J shed 0 bases, with 8 bases lying between them. The CDR3 extends over 13 amino acids. The CDR3 here is CAISPMMNTEAFF. DNA of the CDR3: TGTGCCATCAGCCCGATGATGAACACTGAAGCTTTCTTT.

V usage is TRBV20-1 and J usage is TRBJ2-3; D gene unclear. Germline CDR1 DFQATT, CDR2 SNEGSKA (reference sequence). Trimming left V 0 bases short and J 5 bases short, with 6 bases between. The CDR3 has 12 residues. The CDR3 DNA is TGCAGTGCTAGAGATAGAGTAGATACGCAGTATTTT. Protein sequence: CSARDRVDTQYF.

This chain connects TRBV12-3 or TRBV12-4 to TRBJ1-4; D gene unclear. The ends were cut back, 6 bases at V and 6 bases at J, with 20 bases in the middle. This CDR3 has 16 residues. CDR3 nucleotide sequence: TGTGCCAGCAGCCGCGGCGGGGTTGGACGCGATGAAAAACTGTTTTTT. It codes for CASSRGGVGRDEKLFF.

This clonotype was detected only a few times. The gene calls are TRBV6-6 and TRBJ2-1; D is uncertain. Germline CDR1 is MNHNY and CDR2 is SVGAGI (reference sequence). This CDR3 is 13 amino acids long. Trimming cost V 1 base and J 15 bases, with 16 bases left between them. In nucleotides, the CDR3 is TGTGCCAGCAGTTACTTCCTAACCCCATTAGGGTTCTTC. Translated: CASSYFLTPLGFF.

In this sample, this clonotype turned up many times. This sequence joins TRBV12-3 or TRBV12-4 and TRBJ2-7; the match to TRBD2 covers 8 bases. CDR3 length equals 14 residues. Trimming took 3 bases from V and 0 from J; bases not matched to a gene: 1. DNA of the CDR3: TGTGCCAGCAGTTTGAGCGGGAGCTCCTACGAGCAGTACTTC. This translates into CASSLSGSSYEQYF.